These 21 T cell receptor beta chains were sequenced from one sample in a study of T cell responses to AZD1222 COVID-19 vaccine. The method was immunoSEQ multiplex PCR; TCRdb's version includes in-frame clones alone and lacks a portion of them. The table includes about 75,000 clones, more than 70% detected once. The sequencing here drew on peripheral blood, taken 28 days after the second dose of the MenACWY control vaccine. The receptors here all came from an adult who received the MenACWY meningococcal vaccine as a control.

This clone was detected only once. V and J are TRBV6-5 and TRBJ1-4, with TRBD1 matching 7 bases. The J segment lost 7 bases and the V segment lost 6 bases, leaving 8 bases of the junction unmatched. Germline values: CDR1 MNHEY, CDR2 SVGAGI. The CDR3 sequence is 14 residues long. The CDR3 is CASSSGRGGEKLFF. CDR3 in DNA: TGTGCCAGCAGCTCTGGCAGGGGGGGTGAAAAACTGTTTTTT.

This chain uses TRBV6-6 with TRBJ1-1; D is perhaps TRBD1 (5 bases). The CDR3 length is 14 residues. Germline CDR1 MNHNY, CDR2 SVGAGI (reference sequence). Trimming removed 0 bases at V and 4 bases at J, with 9 bases between. The DNA for the CDR3 is TGTGCCAGCAGTTACTCGGGAAGGGGCACTGAAGCTTTCTTT. Translation: CASSYSGRGTEAFF.

The chain recombines TRBV6-5 with TRBJ2-7; 9 nucleotides align to TRBD1. The V segment lost 7 bases and the J segment 7 bases; nucleotides outside the gene matches: 5. Germline V gene sequence: CDR1 MNHEY, CDR2 SVGAGI. This CDR3 spans 12 amino acids. The CDR3 here is CASMDRGWEQYF. CDR3 bases: TGTGCCAGCATGGACAGGGGATGGGAGCAGTACTTC.

This chain connects TRBV7-9 to TRBJ1-6; D gene uncertain. This CDR3 has 13 residues. CDR1 and CDR2 from the germline V gene are SEHNR and FQNEAQ (reference sequence). V was clipped by 6 bases and J by 8 bases, with 11 bases between them. The CDR3 region is CASRNTNDSPLHF. The CDR3 nucleotides read TGTGCCAGCAGGAACACGAATGATTCACCCCTCCACTTT.

About this clone itself: The sample contains more than one DNA sequence encoding this CDR3. CDR3 in amino acids: CASSRMAQNTEAFF. CDR3 coding DNA: TGTGCCAGTAGCAGGATGGCCCAGAACACTGAAGCTTTCTTT. The chain combines TRBV7-2 with TRBJ1-1; no definite D call. CDR3 length: 14 amino acids. The germline CDR1 and CDR2 sequences are SGHTA and FQGNSA. V lost 9 bases and J lost 1, with 15 bases in between.

This rearrangement joins TRBV4-2 to TRBJ1-2; D ambiguous. V gave up 0 bases and J gave up 4 bases, with 3 bases separating them. The CDR3 has 12 residues. Germline V gene data show CDR1 as LGHNA and CDR2 as YNFKEQ. CDR3 protein: CASSQDLYGYTF. The CDR3 DNA sequence: TGTGCCAGCAGCCAAGATCTCTATGGCTACACCTTC.

The chain recombines TRBV5-1 with TRBJ1-5; 9 bases map to TRBD1. The CDR3 loop spans 15 amino acids. CDR1 and CDR2 (germline): SGHRS, YFSETQ. V was pared by 4 bases and J by 6 bases, with 8 bases of the junction left unmatched. In DNA, the CDR3 is TGCGCCAGCAGCCCTGGCGGGGGACAGGGTCAGCCCCAGCATTTT. Translating gives CASSPGGGQGQPQHF.

This clone was seen a single time. This rearrangement joins TRBV19 to TRBJ1-3; D gene ambiguous. The V gene lost 4 bases and the J gene lost 3 bases, with 7 bases spanning the gap. Germline assignment: CDR1 LNHDA and CDR2 SQIVND (reference sequence). The CDR3 covers 13 residues. CDR3 DNA sequence: TGTGCCAGTAGTAGTGGGATTGGAAACACCATATATTTT. Protein sequence: CASSSGIGNTIYF.

J is TRBJ1-5 and V is TRBV19; weak D call: TRBD1 (5 bases). V was pared by 3 bases and J by 7 bases, with 10 bases between. Germline CDR1 and CDR2: LNHDA and SQIVND (reference sequence). CDR3 size: 13 residues. CDR3 protein: CASSISGWQPQHF. As DNA, the CDR3 is TGTGCCAGTAGTATTTCAGGGTGGCAGCCCCAGCATTTT.

The chain couples TRBV4-1 to TRBJ2-2; D is unclear. CDR3 length: 13 amino acids. The V gene lost 5 bases and the J gene lost 8 bases, with 12 bases spanning the gap. Germline V gene data show CDR1 as MGHRA and CDR2 as YSYEKL. CDR3 in amino acids: CASSVTLWGELFF. The CDR3 DNA reads as TGCGCCAGCAGCGTTACGCTTTGGGGGGAGCTGTTTTTT.

The V and J genes are TRBV5-1 and TRBJ1-1; 7 nucleotides match TRBD1. The CDR3 extends over 16 amino acids. V was clipped by 4 bases and J by 0 bases; unmatched bases: 9. Looked up from germline, CDR1 is SGHRS and CDR2 is YFSETQ. The CDR3 coding sequence is TGCGCCAGCAGCCTCCGGGACAGCTACATGAACACTGAAGCTTTCTTT. Residues: CASSLRDSYMNTEAFF.

The rearrangement links TRBV5-4 to TRBJ1-6, with TRBD1 identical over 9 bases. The CDR3 spans 17 residues. The V and J ends lost 4 bases and 6 bases, in that order; junction bases with no gene match: 11. Per the germline V gene, CDR1 is SGHNT and CDR2 is YYREEE (reference sequence). The CDR3 here is CASSGRDRDVSNSPLHF. CDR3 bases: TGTGCCAGCAGCGGCCGGGACAGGGATGTTAGTAATTCACCCCTCCACTTT. Using reference TRBV5-4 and TRBJ1-6 for the parts outside the CDR3, the full variable domain is ETGVTQSPTHLIKTRGQQVTLRCSSQSGHNTVSWYQQALGQGPQFIFQYYREEENGRGNFPPRFSGLQFPNYSSELNVNALELDDSALYLCASSGRDRDVSNSPLHFGNGTRLTVT.

The chain carries TRBV4-2 and TRBJ2-7; weak D call: TRBD1 (5 bases). Germline lookup yields CDR1 LGHNA and CDR2 YNFKEQ. This CDR3 has 14 amino acids. Trimming shortened V by 0 bases and J by 2 bases, and 8 bases separated the two germline ends. The CDR3 DNA reads as TGTGCCAGCAGCCAAGATCAGGGCCCCTACGAGCAGTACTTC. This sequence encodes CASSQDQGPYEQYF.

V is TRBV6-2 or TRBV6-3 and J is TRBJ2-3; no reliable D call. The V end lost 0 bases, the J end lost 0 bases, and 10 bases lay between the germline ends. This CDR3 region has 16 residues. Looked up from germline, CDR1 is MNHEY and CDR2 is SVGEGT. CDR3 loop: CASSYSSTDSTDTQYF. The CDR3 DNA reads as TGTGCCAGCAGTTACTCGAGCACTGATAGCACAGATACGCAGTATTTT.

This sequence joins TRBV3-1 (or the pseudogene TRBV3-2) and TRBJ2-1, with 7 bases identical to TRBD1. Germline V lookup: CDR1 LGHDT, CDR2 YNNKEL (reference sequence). J gave up 1 base and V 6 bases, and 9 bases lay outside the gene matches. This CDR3 has 16 residues. CDR3 nucleotides: TGTGCCAGCAGTAAGTTAACAGGGGAATCCTACAATGAGCAGTTCTTC. This gives the protein CASSKLTGESYNEQFF.

The chain links TRBV5-1 to TRBJ1-4; D is undetermined. The CDR3 has 15 residues. Germline loops: CDR1 SGHRS, CDR2 YFSETQ. Trimming left V 2 bases short and J 3 bases short, with 11 bases between. CDR3 loop: CASSFGSASNEKLFF. The DNA of the CDR3 is TGCGCCAGCAGCTTTGGGTCAGCCTCTAATGAAAAACTGTTTTTT.

The gene calls are TRBV30 and TRBJ2-2; 7 positions agree with TRBD1. This CDR3 has 19 amino acids. CDR1 GTSNPN and CDR2 SVGIG come from the germline V gene (reference sequence). Trimming cost V 0 bases and J 0 bases; bases outside gene matches: 13. CDR3 region: CAWSVRRHRGRSNTGELFF. The CDR3 nucleotides are TGTGCCTGGAGTGTCCGTCGGCACAGGGGTCGTTCGAACACCGGGGAGCTGTTTTTT.

The J gene is TRBJ1-3, the V gene TRBV2; the D is unclear. V was cut by 5 bases and J by 0 bases, with 8 bases left in between. Germline CDR1 SNHLY, CDR2 FYNNEI. The CDR3 length is 14 residues. The CDR3 reads CASSWFDSGNTIYF. In DNA, the CDR3 is TGTGCCAGCAGTTGGTTTGACTCTGGAAACACCATATATTTT. Variable domain in full (rest from reference TRBV2 and TRBJ1-3): EPEVTQTPSHQVTQMGQEVILRCVPISNHLYFYWYRQILGQKVEFLVSFYNNEISEKSEIFDDQFSVERPDGSNFTLKIRSTKLEDSAMYFCASSWFDSGNTIYFGEGSWLTVV.

The chain links TRBV9 to TRBJ2-7, with a weak D call TRBD2 (6 bases). CDR3 length: 15 residues. Between the trimmed V and J ends, which lost 0 bases and 6 bases, there was a span of 16 bases. Germline-derived CDR1 and CDR2 are SGDLS and YYNGEE. The CDR3 is CASSVEGGGWGEQYF. The DNA of the CDR3 is TGTGCCAGCAGCGTAGAGGGAGGAGGATGGGGCGAGCAGTACTTC. Variable domain in full (rest from reference TRBV9 and TRBJ2-7): DSGVTQTPKHLITATGQRVTLRCSPRSGDLSVYWYQQSLDQGLQFLIQYYNGEERAKGNILERFSAQQFPDLHSELNLSSLELGDSALYFCASSVEGGGWGEQYFGPGTRLTVT.

The chain couples TRBV3-1 (or the pseudogene TRBV3-2) to TRBJ1-4, with D tentatively TRBD1 (6 bases). CDR1 is LGHDT, CDR2 YNNKEL, per germline (reference sequence). This CDR3 has 16 residues. The V and J ends lost 0 bases and 8 bases respectively, with 16 bases between them. This CDR3 reads CASSQDLAGGEEKLFF. The CDR3 nucleotides read TGTGCCAGCAGCCAAGATTTGGCGGGGGGCGAAGAAAAACTGTTTTTT.

This clone was seen a handful of times. The chain combines TRBV15 with TRBJ2-3, with D perhaps matching TRBD1 or TRBD2 (5 bases each). V was trimmed by 6 bases and J by 0 bases, leaving 10 bases between them. The CDR3 loop spans 14 amino acids. CDR1 LNHNV and CDR2 YYDKDF come from the germline V gene (reference sequence). CDR3 in amino acids: CATSKGTSTDTQYF. The CDR3 nucleotides are TGTGCCACCAGTAAGGGGACGAGCACAGATACGCAGTATTTT. Looking up the rest from reference TRBV15 and TRBJ2-3 gives the full variable domain: DAMVIQNPRYQVTQFGKPVTLSCSQTLNHNVMYWYQQKSSQAPKLLFHYYDKDFNNEADTPDNFQSRRPNTSFCFLDIRSPGLGDTAMYLCATSKGTSTDTQYFGPGTRLTVL.